This TCR beta chain is drawn from a study of cytotoxic CD8 clonotypes in ibrutinib-treated CLL. Study context: The study included around twelve relapsed/refractory and roughly 15 treatment-naive patients; roughly 17 had IGHV unmutated disease.

About 2 micrograms of genomic DNA, which was extracted from cryopreserved PBMCs, served as the material used for the TCR beta libraries. Sequencing used immunoSEQ multiplex PCR; TCRdb keeps in-frame clones, though not all of them. Of some 130,000 clones in the sample, approximately 85% were seen once. This CDR3 comprises 14 residues. Germline CDR1 and CDR2: SEHNR and FQNEAQ (reference sequence). V lost 1 base and J 1 base, leaving 7 bases between the germline ends. Study findings and constraints: Sampling times (in sustained-remission versus progressing patients) were not the same.

In regard to this clone: Its cognate antigen is unknown.

The sequence was collected from a human donor with chronic lymphocytic leukemia. This chain connects TRBV7-9 to TRBJ1-1, with a possible D match to TRBD1 (5 bases). This material consisted of PBMCs, taken after 24 months of ibrutinib treatment. The CDR3 loop is CASSLGQGNTEAFF. The CDR3 nucleotides read TGTGCCAGCAGCTTAGGGCAGGGGAACACTGAAGCTTTCTTT.